This T cell receptor beta chain was obtained from a study of cytotoxic CD8 clonotypes in ibrutinib-treated CLL. Across the study: Patients attained around 25 partial and 2 complete responses; at median about 74 months, about 15 remained remitted while 12 progressed.

At least ten counts were recorded for this clone. The method was immunoSEQ multiplex PCR; TCRdb's version includes in-frame clones alone and lacks a portion of them. The sample shows about 300,000 clones, around 76% of them seen only once. CDR1 and CDR2 from the germline V gene are MNHNS and SASEGT. Trimming at V came to 6 bases and at J to 6 bases, leaving 11 bases not matched to a gene. The CDR3 consists of 14 residues. This chain uses TRBV6-1 with TRBJ2-7; 7 bases are shared with TRBD1. Sequencing was performed on PBMCs, taken at disease progression, from a patient treated with ibrutinib. The source of this sequence is a human donor with chronic lymphocytic leukemia. CDR3 DNA sequence: TGTGCCAGCAGCGAAAGGGGGCGCCCCAGCGAGCAGTACTTC. Encoded protein: CASSERGRPSEQYF.